These T cell receptor beta chains were read from a single sample in a study of T cell responses to AZD1222 COVID-19 vaccine. The assay was immunoSEQ multiplex PCR, and TCRdb's table has in-frame clones only and misses some. The sample includes approximately 110,000 clones, approximately 96% of them seen just once. The source material was peripheral blood, sampled on day 0 of AZD1222 vaccination. These receptor sequences come from an adult in good health. Both conserved end residues are trimmed from each CDR3. Each record gives: J gene, D gene, V gene, CDR3 protein. D genes are given only for firm matches.

TRBJ2-3	TRBD2	TRBV28	ASLEAGGGTDTQY
TRBJ2-7	-	TRBV18	ASSPPAGEPYEQY
TRBJ1-1	TRBD1	TRBV19	ASSIGQGVNTEAF
TRBJ2-5	-	TRBV10-3	AIKPSARETQY
TRBJ1-5	-	TRBV6-1	ASSEAGFSGQPQH
TRBJ2-3	-	TRBV5-4	ASSLAGENTQY
TRBJ1-2	-	TRBV15	ATSRDRGTVYGYT
TRBJ1-4	-	TRBV19	ASRPPAGLGEKLF
TRBJ2-3	TRBD1	TRBV5-6	ASSLIGQAHTDTQY
TRBJ2-2	TRBD2	TRBV28	ASSPFRLGGIAGPPRKTGELF
TRBJ2-3	-	TRBV14	ASSTLTFSTDTQY
TRBJ1-1	-	TRBV19	ASSRGRSNPEAF
TRBJ1-2	-	TRBV12-3/TRBV12-4	ASSADWTQGYT
TRBJ2-1	-	TRBV6-6	ASSSGQSSYNEQF
TRBJ1-5	-	TRBV9	ASSVESPEGGNQPQH
TRBJ1-6	-	TRBV11-3	ASSTRNSPLH
TRBJ2-7	-	TRBV28	ASSSTIWASYEQY
TRBJ2-6	TRBD2	TRBV2	ASSERPGGSGANVLT
TRBJ2-1	TRBD1	TRBV15	ATSRHQTGGTGNEQF
TRBJ1-1	-	TRBV18	ASSPQTRTANTEAF
TRBJ1-1	TRBD1	TRBV27	ASSTRGRGVAEAF
TRBJ1-1	-	TRBV10-3	AISERGSEAF
TRBJ2-5	TRBD2	TRBV4-1	ASTPGLAEKTQY
TRBJ2-5	-	TRBV6-4	ASSDSSTRGYQETQY
TRBJ1-2	TRBD1	TRBV27	ASSFDRVNYGYT
TRBJ1-5	-	TRBV7-9	ASSPTSNQPQH
TRBJ1-3	-	TRBV5-5	ASSLGAGNTIY
TRBJ1-1	-	TRBV27	ASRKLMNTEAF
TRBJ2-2	-	TRBV19	ASSSQGWDTGELF
TRBJ2-5	TRBD2	TRBV19	ASSIGGTSGFQETQY
TRBJ1-2	TRBD1	TRBV7-2	ASSLVSPGGGQNYGYT
TRBJ2-1	TRBD2	TRBV2	ARGRGGGLNEQF
TRBJ2-2	-	TRBV19	ASSGAAFTGELF
TRBJ2-3	TRBD2	TRBV4-3	ASSPTVLAGADTQY
TRBJ2-7	-	TRBV7-9	ASSSAGGAPTYEQY
TRBJ2-5	TRBD1	TRBV7-2	ASRRGQVETQY
TRBJ2-5	-	TRBV5-1	ASSSAVGVQETQY
TRBJ1-5	-	TRBV7-8	ASSLVGQPQH
TRBJ1-2	-	TRBV7-9	ASSFGQGNYGYT
TRBJ1-3	-	TRBV27	ASSLNRDTYSGNTIY